This T cell receptor beta chain is drawn from a study of shared clonotypes between healthy human individuals. Whole-study context: Plates per donor: three CD4 naive, three CD4 memory, two CD8 naive, one CD8 memory. Regarding the study as a whole: Some naive CD4 clonotypes, about 5%, turned up in common across several donors.

The material for each subset, its genomic DNA, was split evenly across several immunoSEQ plates. Using immunoSEQ multiplex PCR, the repertoire was profiled, and TCRdb retains in-frame clones only, with some absent. Of about 2.3 million clones in the sample, 85% to 95% were seen once. This CDR3 spans 13 amino acids. Germline V gene lookup returns CDR1 LGHNA and CDR2 YNFKEQ. About this clone: As yet, its antigen is unknown. Sequence at one end of the junction differs from germline and may be a read error.

The sequence was obtained from a man aged 18 to 30 in good health. Some clones in this sample may be carry-over from other donors' samples. The sample was naive CD4+ T cells from PBMCs. Subset: CD45RA+ positively selected. The rearrangement uses TRBV4-2 and TRBJ1-5; 8 bases match TRBD1. The CDR3 protein is CASSQDRQGPKHF. CDR3 nucleotide sequence: TGTGCCAGCAGCCAGGATAGACAGGGGCCCAAGCATTTT.